This T cell receptor beta chain was recorded in a study of cytomegalovirus exposure and HLA in healthy donors. Overall study context: Within an early data release were 85 million or so unique TCRs drawn from HLA-typed donors. For the roughly 370 genotyped donors, approximately 82% fell within the Caucasian-associated ancestry cluster.

With 6 bases clipped from V and 3 bases from J, the junction kept 4 bases outside the gene matches. The CDR3 consists of 13 residues. The V gene's germline CDR1 is LNHDA and CDR2 SQIVND (reference sequence). Vbeta (60) and Jbeta (13) primers were used in the PCR. The repertoire was sequenced with immunoSEQ multiplex PCR; TCRdb's copy has only in-frame clones and lacks some. The sample has 140,000 to 150,000 clones; roughly 80% are singletons. Material for sequencing was PBMCs. V gene TRBV19 combines with J gene TRBJ1-1; 7 bases are a match to TRBD1. This sequence was found in a man aged 35-49 years in good health and CMV-seronegative. CDR3 nucleotides: TGTGCCAGTAGCCAACAGGGGTACACTGAAGCTTTCTTT. This sequence encodes CASSQQGYTEAFF. Drawing the rest from reference TRBV19 and TRBJ1-1, the complete variable domain is DGGITQSPKYLFRKEGQNVTLSCEQNLNHDAMYWYRQDPGQGLRLIYYSQIVNDFQKGDIAEGYSVSREKKESFPLTVTSAQKNPTAFYLCASSQQGYTEAFFGQGTRLTVV.